The 27 T cell receptor beta chains listed next were all sequenced from one sample in a study of cytomegalovirus exposure and HLA in healthy donors. Use of 60 Vbeta and 13 Jbeta primers characterized the PCR. Generated by immunoSEQ multiplex PCR, the TCRdb table keeps only in-frame clones and is missing some. This sample has 150,000 to 200,000 clones, with about 80% found just once. The material sequenced was PBMCs. The receptors shown here come from a man aged 35 to 55 in good health and CMV-seropositive.

The rearrangement uses TRBV4-3 and TRBJ2-1; 7 positions match TRBD1. The V and J ends lost 3 bases and 2 bases, in that order; junction bases with no gene match: 4. The CDR3 spans 15 residues. The germline gives CDR1 LGHNA, CDR2 YSLEER. The CDR3 region has the DNA TGCGCCAGCAGCCAGGGAACAGGGGCCTACAATGAGCAGTTCTTC. This translates into CASSQGTGAYNEQFF.

The V gene is TRBV30, the J gene TRBJ1-6; no reliable D call. This CDR3 is built from 13 residues. The V and J ends lost 0 bases and 8 bases respectively, with 8 bases between them. Germline CDR1 is GTSNPN and CDR2 is SVGIG (reference sequence). The CDR3 DNA sequence: TGTGCCTGGAGTGTAATGAGGGATTCACCCCTCCACTTT. Translating it yields CAWSVMRDSPLHF. Complete variable domain (other parts from reference TRBV30 and TRBJ1-6): SQTIHQWPATLVQPVGSPLSLECTVEGTSNPNLYWYRQAAGRGLQLLFYSVGIGQISSEVPQNLSASRPQDRQFILSSKKLLLSDSGFYLCAWSVMRDSPLHFGNGTRLTVT.

V gene TRBV29-1 combines with J gene TRBJ2-1; D is uncertain. From germline, CDR1 is SQVTM and CDR2 ANQGSEA. The CDR3 contains 14 residues. The V and J ends lost 6 bases and 0 bases respectively, with 12 bases between them. The CDR3 DNA reads as TGCAGCGTCCTACTCCCGAGCTCCTACAATGAGCAGTTCTTC. It translates to CSVLLPSSYNEQFF.

This clone is a singleton in its sample. The chain employs TRBV29-1 and TRBJ2-3; TRBD2 is a possible D gene (6 bases). V was cut by 6 bases and J by 4 bases, with 8 bases left in between. CDR1 and CDR2 from the germline V gene are SQVTM and ANQGSEA. CDR3 length: 11 amino acids. The CDR3 is CSVEGADTQYF. CDR3 nucleotide sequence: TGCAGCGTGGAGGGAGCAGATACGCAGTATTTT.

This clone was counted once. The V gene is TRBV7-8, the J gene TRBJ2-1; TRBD2 matches at 8 bases. Germline lookup yields CDR1 SGHVS and CDR2 FQNEAQ. The CDR3 length is 16 residues. V shed 2 bases, J shed 6 bases, and the junction held 9 bases outside the gene matches. Here the CDR3 reads CASSLRPGGRFNEQFF. The CDR3, as DNA: TGTGCCAGCAGCTTACGGCCGGGAGGGCGATTCAATGAGCAGTTCTTC. Filled out from reference TRBV7-8 and TRBJ2-1, the complete variable domain reads GAGVSQSPRYKVAKRGQDVALRCDPISGHVSLFWYQQALGQGPEFLTYFQNEAQLDKSGLPSDRFFAERPEGSVSTLKIQRTQQEDSAVYLCASSLRPGGRFNEQFFGPGTRLTVL.

The chain couples TRBV6-5 to TRBJ2-7; 10 bases agree with TRBD1. V lost 7 bases to trimming and J lost 5 bases; unmatched junction nucleotides: 8. CDR3 size: 14 residues. Germline V CDR1 and CDR2: MNHEY, SVGAGI. The CDR3 DNA is TGTGCCAGCACCCCGGGACAGGGGATCGACGAGCAGTACTTC. It codes for CASTPGQGIDEQYF.

This clone showed up just once. The gene calls are TRBV18 and TRBJ2-3, with 13 bases fitting TRBD2. The junction had 7 bases not matched to a gene; V was cut back by 3 bases and J by 4 bases. This CDR3 region has 17 residues. From germline, CDR1 is KGHSH and CDR2 LQKENI. The CDR3 here is CASSPRLAGGLADTQYF. In nucleotides, the CDR3 is TGTGCCAGCTCACCCCGACTAGCGGGGGGATTGGCAGATACGCAGTATTTT.

The rearrangement links TRBV19 to TRBJ2-7; TRBD2 might be the D (7 bases). Germline V gives CDR1 LNHDA, CDR2 SQIVND (reference sequence). With 2 bases removed from V and 1 base from J, the gap between germline ends came to 12 bases. There are 15 residues in the CDR3. This CDR3 reads CASSIWGGASYEQYF. The CDR3 DNA sequence: TGTGCCAGTAGTATATGGGGGGGCGCTTCCTACGAGCAGTACTTC.

The chain links TRBV7-2 to TRBJ2-7, with TRBD1 as a possible D gene (7 bases). The CDR3 contains 15 residues. CDR1 and CDR2 from the germline V gene are SGHTA and FQGNSA. Trimming took off 5 bases at V and 1 base at J, with 15 bases between the two ends. The CDR3 DNA reads TGTGCCAGCAGCCGTAATCAGGGGGGTTCCTACGAGCAGTACTTC. Protein product: CASSRNQGGSYEQYF.

This clone was recorded a few times. Other DNA sequences in this sample translate to the same CDR3. J is TRBJ2-5 and V is TRBV5-1, with 7 nucleotides matching TRBD1. In germline, CDR1 is SGHRS, CDR2 YFSETQ. This CDR3 has 14 residues. Germline trimming cut 4 bases from V and 4 bases from J; bases unmatched to any gene: 7. CDR3 in DNA: TGCGCCAGCAGCCTCAGACAGGGCAGAGAGACCCAGTACTTC. It codes for CASSLRQGRETQYF.

This clone was seen a single time. The gene calls are TRBV18 and TRBJ2-5; perhaps TRBD2 as D (6 bases). V was trimmed by 6 bases and J by 4 bases, leaving 9 bases between them. CDR3 length equals 12 residues. The V gene's germline CDR1 is KGHSH and CDR2 LQKENI. CDR3 nucleotides: TGTGCCAGCTCTTATAGCGGAGAGACCCAGTACTTC. It is translated as CASSYSGETQYF.

The chain recombines TRBV5-6 with TRBJ1-2; unclear D gene. CDR1 is SGHDT, CDR2 YYEEEE, per germline. The CDR3 length is 14 residues. The V gene lost 4 bases and the J gene lost 8 bases, with 18 bases spanning the gap. The DNA for the CDR3 is TGTGCCAGCAGCCACGGAATTGGGCAGGTGGGCTACACCTTC. Its translation: CASSHGIGQVGYTF.

The genes are TRBV2 and TRBJ1-1; TRBD1 is a possible D gene (5 bases). The CDR3 length is 12 residues. Trimming pared 4 bases from V and 12 bases from J, leaving 15 bases between. From germline, CDR1 is SNHLY and CDR2 FYNNEI. This chain's CDR3 is CASSVGDSVSFF. In DNA, the CDR3 is TGTGCCAGCAGTGTCGGAGACAGTGTGTCTTTCTTT.

The chain joins TRBV10-3 to TRBJ2-1; 7 bases are shared with TRBD1. V shed 6 bases, J shed 3 bases, and the junction held 11 bases outside the gene matches. Germline assignment: CDR1 ENHRY and CDR2 SYGVKD. This CDR3 has 16 residues. CDR3 bases: TGTGCCATCAGCCGTACTACAGGGGTTGACTACAATGAGCAGTTCTTC. Residues: CAISRTTGVDYNEQFF.

This clone has more than one count but fewer than ten. This chain joins TRBV9 and TRBJ2-3; TRBD2 is a possible D gene (5 bases). CDR1 and CDR2 from the germline V gene are SGDLS and YYNGEE. The V and J ends lost 4 bases and 2 bases respectively, with 20 bases between them. The CDR3 is 17 amino acids. The CDR3 region has the DNA TGTGCCAGCAGCAAGACGGCTAGCCAACGCTACACAGATACGCAGTATTTT. This sequence encodes CASSKTASQRYTDTQYF.

This clone has more than one count but fewer than ten. This chain joins TRBV27 and TRBJ2-2; D gene ambiguous. In germline, CDR1 is MNHEY, CDR2 SMNVEV (reference sequence). The CDR3 consists of 14 residues. The ends were cut back, 7 bases at V and 3 bases at J, with 12 bases in the middle. CDR3 in DNA: TGTGCCAGCACACCCCGGGTGTACACCGGGGAGCTGTTTTTT. Amino acid sequence: CASTPRVYTGELFF.

This chain uses TRBV5-1 with TRBJ1-4; 12 bases fit TRBD1. The CDR3 consists of 20 residues. Germline V CDR1 and CDR2: SGHRS, YFSETQ. V shed 2 bases and J 2 bases; nucleotides not matched to a gene: 13. CDR3 amino acids: CASSFLPPGQGASTNEKLFF. CDR3 DNA sequence: TGCGCCAGCAGCTTTTTACCCCCGGGACAGGGGGCTAGTACTAATGAAAAACTGTTTTTT.

The chain links TRBV7-3 to TRBJ1-5; no clear D. The CDR3 is 14 amino acids. Germline-derived CDR1 and CDR2 are SGHTA and FQGTGA. The V end was cut by 2 bases, the J end by 7 bases, with 12 bases between. This chain's CDR3 is CASSLVKCRQPQHF. DNA for the CDR3: TGTGCCAGCAGCTTAGTGAAATGCAGACAGCCCCAGCATTTT.

This clone was counted a single time. The V gene is TRBV10-1, the J gene TRBJ2-1; perhaps TRBD1 as D (6 bases). V lost 5 bases, J lost 7 bases, and 15 bases lay in between. The CDR3 runs to 14 residues. Germline V gene data show CDR1 as WNHNN and CDR2 as SYGVQD (reference sequence). CDR3 bases: TGCGCCAGCAGTCCGGGACAAGGAACTAATGAGCAGTTCTTC. This gives the protein CASSPGQGTNEQFF.

The CDR3 DNA reads TGTGCCAGCAGCGTAGGGGACAGGGTGATAGATACGCAGTATTTT. Protein: CASSVGDRVIDTQYF. This sequence joins TRBV9 and TRBJ2-3; 9 bases match TRBD1. The CDR3 length is 15 residues. CDR1 SGDLS and CDR2 YYNGEE come from the germline V gene. V shed 0 bases, J shed 5 bases, and the junction held 4 bases outside the gene matches.

This rearrangement joins TRBV6-6 to TRBJ1-3; D uncertain. Germline assignment: CDR1 MNHNY and CDR2 SVGAGI (reference sequence). The V and J ends lost 2 bases and 1 base respectively, with 6 bases between them. This CDR3 is built from 14 residues. In DNA, the CDR3 is TGTGCCAGCAGTTACGGAGGGTCTGGAAACACCATATATTTT. Translation gives CASSYGGSGNTIYF.

The rearrangement links TRBV5-5 to TRBJ2-1; 7 bases are shared with TRBD2. This CDR3 comprises 15 residues. The trim removed 0 bases at V and 0 bases at J, leaving 0 bases unmatched. CDR1 and CDR2 (germline): SGHKS, YYEKEE (reference sequence). Here the CDR3 reads CASSLGGGSYNEQFF. The CDR3 DNA follows: TGTGCCAGCAGCTTGGGGGGGGGCTCCTACAATGAGCAGTTCTTC.

The V gene is TRBV4-1, the J gene TRBJ1-1; possible D gene TRBD1, 5 bases. V lost 0 bases to trimming and J lost 3 bases, with 14 bases between them. The CDR3 runs to 16 residues. Germline loops: CDR1 MGHRA, CDR2 YSYEKL. CDR3 coding DNA: TGCGCCAGCAGCCAAGATCGGGGGGTTCTTCACACTGAAGCTTTCTTT. Encoded protein: CASSQDRGVLHTEAFF.

This chain connects TRBV5-1 to TRBJ2-1, with TRBD1 matching 9 bases. V was clipped by 0 bases and J by 1 base; unmatched bases: 2. The CDR3 sequence is 16 residues long. CDR1 is SGHRS, CDR2 YFSETQ, per germline. Here the CDR3 reads CASSLEGTGSYNEQFF. The DNA for the CDR3 is TGCGCCAGCAGCTTGGAGGGGACAGGGTCCTACAATGAGCAGTTCTTC.

The V and J genes are TRBV5-5 and TRBJ2-7, with D possibly TRBD1 on 6 matching bases. This CDR3 is built from 14 residues. Trimming removed 1 base at V and 3 bases at J, with 11 bases between. Looked up from germline, CDR1 is SGHKS and CDR2 is YYEKEE (reference sequence). The CDR3: CASSLLTGGYEQYF. The CDR3 bases are TGTGCCAGCAGCTTGTTGACAGGCGGCTACGAGCAGTACTTC.

V and J are TRBV5-1 and TRBJ2-3, with D perhaps TRBD2 (6 bases). Trimming cost V 4 bases and J 6 bases, with 12 bases left between them. Germline V gene sequence: CDR1 SGHRS, CDR2 YFSETQ. The CDR3 spans 13 residues. The CDR3 DNA reads as TGCGCCAGCAGCCCGGGGACTTACGATACGCAGTATTTT. Protein: CASSPGTYDTQYF.

V gene TRBV4-1 combines with J gene TRBJ2-2; no definite D call. Germline V gene data show CDR1 as MGHRA and CDR2 as YSYEKL. The V end lost 1 base, the J end lost 8 bases, and 11 bases lay between the germline ends. The CDR3 runs 14 residues. The CDR3 bases are TGCGCCAGCAGCCAAGTCCCCCTCCCGGGGGAGCTGTTTTTT. Its translation is CASSQVPLPGELFF.